The clone carrying this TCR beta chain appeared many times. Its matching antigen is unknown. TCRdb ran MiXCR on the RT-PCR reads and lists one entry per CDR3 protein. Among around 570,000 distinct CDR3 sequences listed, approximately 7.7% were seen once. These data originate in a study of response to subunit inactivated influenza vaccine. Overall study findings and caveats: The authors put forward the suggestion that each seasonal influenza vaccination may bring in only a limited number of new T cells.

This receptor was taken from a man aged 45 to 70 who received an inactivated influenza vaccine. The sample consisted of PBMCs from blood, taken about 23 months after vaccination.

The CDR3 loop is CASSFPLSGALYNEQFF. For the CDR3, the DNA is TGTGCCAGCAGTTTCCCCCTCTCGGGCGCCCTCTACAATGAGCAGTTCTTC. The rearrangement uses TRBV28 and TRBJ2-1; D call uncertain. Trimming removed 3 bases from V and 3 bases from J, with 18 bases in between. The germline gives CDR1 MDHEN, CDR2 SYDVKM. This CDR3 is built from 17 residues.